The 29 T cell receptor beta chains given below trace back to one sample, sequenced in a study of blood T cell repertoires in COVID-19. The assay was immunoSEQ multiplex PCR, and TCRdb's table has in-frame clones only and misses some. The table includes 60,000 to 70,000 clones, over 80% detected once. Sequenced: peripheral blood. These receptors were obtained from a human donor in a cohort sampled during active COVID-19.

The CDR3 DNA reads TGTGCCAGCAGTGAAGAGGGGGGGACCCTGGGCAATGTGTATGGCTACACCTTC. Translation: CASSEEGGTLGNVYGYTF. The rearrangement links TRBV6-1 to TRBJ1-2; D is possibly TRBD1 (6 bases). V lost 1 base, J lost 5 bases, and 23 bases lay in between. Germline CDR1 MNHNS, CDR2 SASEGT. The CDR3 is 18 residues long.

The chain uses TRBV2 and TRBJ1-2; no reliable D call. Trimming stripped 2 bases from V and 4 bases from J, with 8 bases between. This CDR3 spans 13 amino acids. CDR1 and CDR2 (germline): SNHLY, FYNNEI. In DNA form, the CDR3 reads TGTGCCAGCAGTGAATCAGGCCGCTATGGCTACACCTTC. Amino acid sequence: CASSESGRYGYTF.

This sequence joins TRBV4-2 and TRBJ2-7, with 13 bases aligning to TRBD2. Trimming took 3 bases from V and 6 from J; bases not matched to a gene: 8. From germline, CDR1 is LGHNA and CDR2 YNFKEQ. The CDR3 is 16 residues long. Here the CDR3 reads CASSQELAGGPAEQYF. The CDR3 nucleotides read TGTGCCAGCAGCCAGGAACTAGCGGGGGGGCCGGCCGAGCAGTACTTC.

V and J are TRBV4-3 and TRBJ2-4, with a weak D call TRBD2 (7 bases). V was shortened by 4 bases and J by 1 base, with 14 bases between the two germline ends. The germline gives CDR1 LGHNA, CDR2 YSLEER. The CDR3 extends over 16 amino acids. The CDR3 here is CASSPTGGWAKNIQYF. Here the CDR3 DNA reads TGCGCCAGCAGCCCCACGGGGGGCTGGGCCAAAAACATTCAGTACTTC.

The chain recombines TRBV30 with TRBJ2-7, with 8 bases identical to TRBD2. The germline gives CDR1 GTSNPN, CDR2 SVGIG (reference sequence). There are 14 residues in the CDR3. Losses at the gene ends were 0 bases for V and 1 base for J; bases not matched to a gene: 2. Here the CDR3 DNA reads TGTGCCTGGAGTGTCGGGGGGGGATCCTACGAGCAGTACTTC. Translated: CAWSVGGGSYEQYF. Variable domain in full (rest from reference TRBV30 and TRBJ2-7): SQTIHQWPATLVQPVGSPLSLECTVEGTSNPNLYWYRQAAGRGLQLLFYSVGIGQISSEVPQNLSASRPQDRQFILSSKKLLLSDSGFYLCAWSVGGGSYEQYFGPGTRLTVT.

V is TRBV18 and J is TRBJ1-5, with TRBD1 identical over 12 bases. J gave up 6 bases and V 3 bases, and 12 bases lay outside the gene matches. CDR1 is KGHSH, CDR2 LQKENI, per germline. The CDR3 runs 18 residues. CDR3 nucleotides: TGTGCCAGCTCACCGGGGGACAGGGGGCGCCTTAGTAGTCAGCCCCAGCATTTT. Encoded protein: CASSPGDRGRLSSQPQHF.

This chain links TRBV11-2 with TRBJ2-3; the match to TRBD1 covers 9 bases. Germline V lookup: CDR1 SGHAT, CDR2 FQNNGV. The V segment lost 5 bases and the J segment 7 bases; nucleotides outside the gene matches: 16. This CDR3 has 17 residues. The CDR3 DNA sequence: TGTGCCAGCAGCCCACCCCGGACAGGGGACACACGATATACGCAGTATTTT. It yields the protein CASSPPRTGDTRYTQYF.

This clone has a single count. This chain connects TRBV9 to TRBJ2-3; 7 nucleotides line up with TRBD2. V gave up 3 bases and J gave up 9 bases; unmatched junction bases: 7. Germline V gives CDR1 SGDLS, CDR2 YYNGEE. The CDR3 length is 13 residues. CDR3: CASSGTGLETQYF. The DNA of the CDR3 is TGTGCCAGCAGCGGAACCGGACTAGAAACGCAGTATTTT.

J is TRBJ2-5 and V is TRBV7-2; 8 bases agree with TRBD2. From germline, CDR1 is SGHTA and CDR2 FQGNSA. The CDR3 totals 17 residues. V gave up 4 bases and J gave up 5 bases; unmatched junction bases: 15. CDR3 loop: CASSYMGISGVGETQYF. The CDR3, as DNA: TGTGCCAGCAGCTACATGGGGATTAGCGGGGTTGGGGAGACCCAGTACTTC.

CDR3 protein: CASSPGMSGTDTQYF. The CDR3 DNA reads as TGTGCCAGCTCGCCCGGGATGTCTGGCACAGATACGCAGTATTTT. The chain employs TRBV18 and TRBJ2-3, with D possibly TRBD2 on 5 matching bases. Germline V CDR1 and CDR2: KGHSH, LQKENI. This CDR3 is 15 amino acids long. The V end lost 6 bases, the J end lost 1 base, and 14 bases lay between the germline ends.

This chain connects TRBV14 to TRBJ1-1; no firm D call. Trimming shortened V by 1 base and J by 4 bases, and 13 bases separated the two germline ends. Germline V gives CDR1 SGHDN, CDR2 FVKESK. CDR3 length: 15 amino acids. The DNA for the CDR3 is TGTGCCAGCAGCCAAGGATCCGCGGGGAGCACTGAAGCTTTCTTT. Translating it yields CASSQGSAGSTEAFF.

The rearrangement joins TRBV5-6 to TRBJ2-3, with D unresolved. Trimming pared 0 bases from V and 5 bases from J, leaving 16 bases between. The CDR3 has 16 amino acids. In germline, CDR1 is SGHDT, CDR2 YYEEEE. The CDR3 region has the DNA TGTGCCAGCAGCTTGGTAGTTGAACCCCACAGAGATACGCAGTATTTT. Encoded protein: CASSLVVEPHRDTQYF.

This clone was seen just once. This chain links TRBV11-2 with TRBJ1-6; 7 bases align to TRBD1. Germline CDR1 reads SGHAT; CDR2 reads FQNNGV. The V and J ends lost 3 bases and 0 bases, in that order; junction bases with no gene match: 2. This CDR3 spans 16 amino acids. The CDR3 sequence is CASSLTGSSYNSPLHF. As DNA, the CDR3 is TGTGCCAGCAGCTTGACAGGGAGCTCCTATAATTCACCCCTCCACTTT.

The genes are TRBV4-1 and TRBJ1-4; D perhaps matches TRBD1 (6 bases). The CDR3 is 14 residues long. V shed 3 bases and J shed 7 bases, with 12 bases lying between them. Germline V lookup: CDR1 MGHRA, CDR2 YSYEKL. The CDR3 reads CASSHRGDSEKLFF. The CDR3 bases are TGCGCCAGCAGCCACAGGGGAGATAGTGAAAAACTGTTTTTT.

The chain uses TRBV7-9 and TRBJ2-3; D is unclear. The length of the CDR3 is 15 residues. Germline V lookup: CDR1 SEHNR, CDR2 FQNEAQ (reference sequence). The V end was cut by 0 bases, the J end by 2 bases, with 9 bases between. CDR3 bases: TGTGCCAGCAGCTTAGCGGGCGCCCCCACAGATACGCAGTATTTT. It yields the protein CASSLAGAPTDTQYF.

The genes are TRBV7-2 and TRBJ2-3; 7 nucleotides line up with TRBD2. The CDR3 runs to 16 residues. Germline values: CDR1 SGHTA, CDR2 FQGNSA. Trimming removed 2 bases from V and 2 bases from J; junction bases left unmatched: 7. The CDR3 DNA is TGTGCCAGCAGCTTAAACCTAGCGGCGATCACAGATACGCAGTATTTT. Translated, it gives CASSLNLAAITDTQYF. The full variable domain, in which reference TRBV7-2 and TRBJ2-3 provide the parts outside the CDR3, is GAGVSQSPSNKVTEKGKDVELRCDPISGHTALYWYRQSLGQGLEFLIYFQGNSAPDKSGLPSDRFSAERTGGSVSTLTIQRTQQEDSAVYLCASSLNLAAITDTQYFGPGTRLTVL.

V and J are TRBV28 and TRBJ1-2, with a possible D match to TRBD1 (5 bases). Germline values: CDR1 MDHEN, CDR2 SYDVKM. With 6 bases removed from V and 2 bases from J, the gap between germline ends came to 7 bases. The CDR3 is 12 residues long. Written as DNA, the CDR3 is TGTGCCAGCAGACCAGGGAACTATGGCTACACCTTC. It yields the protein CASRPGNYGYTF.

The rearrangement uses TRBV5-4 and TRBJ2-7; TRBD2 matches at 15 bases. V gave up 4 bases and J gave up 7 bases; unmatched junction bases: 18. The CDR3 length is 19 residues. Germline V gene lookup returns CDR1 SGHNT and CDR2 YYREEE (reference sequence). As DNA, the CDR3 is TGTGCCAGCAGCCCGGATTACGGACTAGCGGGGGGGGCTACTGGGGAGCAGTACTTC. This translates into CASSPDYGLAGGATGEQYF.

This rearrangement joins TRBV28 to TRBJ1-2; 10 bases are a match to TRBD1. Germline lookup yields CDR1 MDHEN and CDR2 SYDVKM. V lost 6 bases and J lost 1; bases outside the gene matches: 11. The CDR3 runs to 17 residues. As DNA, the CDR3 is TGTGCCAGCAGCAGTCCCGGACAGGGGGGAGATAACTATGGCTACACCTTC. Translated, it gives CASSSPGQGGDNYGYTF.

This clone was seen a single time. The gene calls are TRBV4-3 and TRBJ2-6; a possible D gene is TRBD1 (6 bases). Trimming took 1 base from V and 0 from J, leaving 13 bases between them. The CDR3 is made up of 18 amino acids. CDR1 LGHNA and CDR2 YSLEER come from the germline V gene. Written as DNA, the CDR3 is TGCGCCAGCAGCCAAGTTCGTCAGGGGACCTCTGGGGCCAACGTCCTGACTTTC. Encoded protein: CASSQVRQGTSGANVLTF.

In its sample, this clone was seen once. The rearrangement joins TRBV7-2 to TRBJ2-5; the D gene is possibly TRBD1 (7 bases). Germline CDR1 is SGHTA and CDR2 is FQGNSA. V lost 0 bases and J lost 1, with 18 bases in between. The CDR3 has 18 amino acids. CDR3 residues: CASSLASRGGGAQETQYF. In nucleotides, the CDR3 is TGTGCCAGCAGCTTAGCCTCAAGAGGGGGCGGGGCCCAAGAGACCCAGTACTTC.

The rearrangement uses TRBV11-2 and TRBJ2-3, with 7 bases lining up with TRBD1. V dropped 8 bases and J dropped 5; count of bases not matched to a gene: 13. The CDR3 is made up of 15 amino acids. From germline, CDR1 is SGHAT and CDR2 FQNNGV. The CDR3 sequence: CASGRQGRGGDTQYF. CDR3 coding DNA: TGTGCCAGCGGACGACAGGGCAGAGGGGGAGATACGCAGTATTTT.

The chain joins TRBV7-3 to TRBJ1-1; TRBD1 agrees at 9 bases. The CDR3 contains 16 residues. V lost 5 bases to trimming and J lost 5 bases; unmatched junction nucleotides: 12. Germline values: CDR1 SGHTA, CDR2 FQGTGA. CDR3 sequence reads: CASSLRPGTGLTEAFF. The CDR3 DNA follows: TGTGCCAGCAGCCTCCGGCCCGGGACAGGGCTGACTGAAGCTTTCTTT.

The rearrangement joins TRBV7-2 to TRBJ2-3; 12 bases fit TRBD2. V was clipped by 8 bases and J by 0 bases; unmatched bases: 9. Germline-derived CDR1 and CDR2 are SGHTA and FQGNSA. The CDR3 has 17 residues. In DNA, the CDR3 is TGTGCCAGCGTTACTAGCGGGGGGCCAAGGAGCACAGATACGCAGTATTTT. Protein product: CASVTSGGPRSTDTQYF.

This chain links TRBV5-8 with TRBJ1-5; TRBD1 aligns across 12 bases. Trimming at V came to 4 bases and at J to 4 bases, leaving 6 bases not matched to a gene. The CDR3 extends over 16 amino acids. Germline CDR1 and CDR2: SGHTS and YDEGEE. CDR3 protein: CASSPRDRGRNQPQHF. The CDR3 nucleotides are TGTGCCAGCAGCCCTAGGGACAGGGGGCGGAATCAGCCCCAGCATTTT.

The CDR3 sequence is CASSPGQGYEQYF. DNA of the CDR3: TGTGCCAGCAGTCCGGGACAGGGGTACGAGCAGTACTTC. The chain is built from TRBV28 and TRBJ2-7; TRBD1 agrees at 10 bases. After removal of 5 bases from V and 4 bases from J, the junction contained 2 bases not matched to a gene. The germline V gene encodes CDR1 MDHEN and CDR2 SYDVKM. CDR3 length equals 13 residues.

V gene TRBV6-4 combines with J gene TRBJ2-3; TRBD2 matches 9 bases. This CDR3 has 16 residues. Germline V gene lookup returns CDR1 MRHNA and CDR2 SNTAGT. Trimming took 3 bases from V and 2 from J; bases not matched to a gene: 6. DNA for the CDR3: TGTGCCAGCAGTGATGGGCGGGGGGGCAACACAGATACGCAGTATTTT. Its protein product is CASSDGRGGNTDTQYF.

V and J are TRBV7-9 and TRBJ1-4; perhaps TRBD1 as D (6 bases). The CDR3 is 14 amino acids. Germline V gene lookup returns CDR1 SEHNR and CDR2 FQNEAQ (reference sequence). V was shortened by 4 bases and J by 4 bases, with 10 bases between the two germline ends. The CDR3 protein is CASSSQGFNEKLFF. Written as DNA, the CDR3 is TGTGCCAGCAGCTCTCAGGGGTTTAATGAAAAACTGTTTTTT.

The V and J genes are TRBV3-1 (or the pseudogene TRBV3-2) and TRBJ1-5; TRBD1 matches 8 bases. The germline V gene encodes CDR1 LGHDT and CDR2 YNNKEL (reference sequence). The CDR3 is 13 amino acids. Trimming cost V 5 bases and J 6 bases; bases outside gene matches: 3. CDR3 nucleotide sequence: TGTGCCAGCAGCTTACAGGGGGGTCAGCCCCAGCATTTT. It codes for CASSLQGGQPQHF.